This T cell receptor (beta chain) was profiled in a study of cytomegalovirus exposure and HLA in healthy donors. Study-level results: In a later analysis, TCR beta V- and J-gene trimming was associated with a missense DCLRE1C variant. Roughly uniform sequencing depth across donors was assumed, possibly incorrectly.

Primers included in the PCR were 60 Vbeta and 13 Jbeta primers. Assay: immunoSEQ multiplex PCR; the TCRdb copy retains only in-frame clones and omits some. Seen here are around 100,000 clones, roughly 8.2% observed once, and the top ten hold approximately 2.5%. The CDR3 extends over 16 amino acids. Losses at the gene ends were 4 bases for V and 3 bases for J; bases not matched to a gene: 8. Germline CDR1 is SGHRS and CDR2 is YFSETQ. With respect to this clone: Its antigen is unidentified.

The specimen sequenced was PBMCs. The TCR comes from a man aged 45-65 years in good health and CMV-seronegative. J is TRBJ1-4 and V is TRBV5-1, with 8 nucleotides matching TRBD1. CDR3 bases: TGCGCCAGCAGCCGACAGGGGCAAGAGGCTAATGAAAAACTGTTTTTT. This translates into CASSRQGQEANEKLFF.